The subject of this entry is one T cell receptor beta chain. This sample was included in a study of blood T cell repertoires in COVID-19. Study summary: The United States, Italy and Spain supplied acute and convalescent COVID-19 samples. In each case, the material was cDNA or gDNA derived from T cells, B-cell-depleted T cells, or PBMCs.

Clones were sequenced by immunoSEQ multiplex PCR, and TCRdb holds only the in-frame ones, with some missing. The sample consists of tens of thousands of clones, over 75% of them appearing once. The clonotype originates from a man older than 75 with acute or convalescent COVID-19. Sequenced sample: peripheral blood.

CDR3 DNA sequence: TGTGCCAGCAGCCCTACCCGCGGGAGATTGGACAATGAGCAGTTCTTC. Protein sequence: CASSPTRGRLDNEQFF. The J gene is TRBJ2-1, the V gene TRBV13, with 7 bases fitting TRBD2. The V gene's germline CDR1 is PRHDT and CDR2 FYEKMQ (reference sequence). The CDR3 runs to 16 residues. V lost 5 bases, J lost 5 bases, and 12 bases stayed unmatched.